Detailed here is one TCR beta chain. Its antigen is still unknown. The source of the sample is a study of CD8 T cells in Susac syndrome. Random hexamers primed reverse transcription of roughly 0.5 to 1 ug RNA. By means of immunoSEQ multiplex PCR, TCR beta CDR3 spanning 54 Vbeta and 13 Jbeta underwent amplification. TCRdb re-called the immunoSEQ multiplex PCR reads with MiXCR, one entry per CDR3 protein. The repertoire holds about 300,000 distinct CDR3 sequences, over 75% seen once, with 0.2% to 0.25% in the top ten. TCR beta sequencing was performed on blood CD8+ and CD4+ T cells. The CD8+ and CD4+ T cells were negatively isolated, with the TEMRA cells enriched by FACS. Whole-study findings and limits: A relatively small number of individuals underwent TCR sequencing and HLA analysis.

Sequencing was carried out using CD8+ T cells from PBMCs. This receptor was taken from a human donor with multiple sclerosis.

CDR3 loop: CASSSLAGLARETQYF. The CDR3 coding sequence is TGTGCCAGCAGCTCATTGGCGGGACTAGCACGGGAGACCCAGTACTTC. The genes are TRBV5-4 and TRBJ2-5; 9 bases line up with TRBD2. CDR1 and CDR2 (germline): SGHNT, YYREEE (reference sequence). V lost 3 bases, J lost 5 bases, and 11 bases stayed unmatched. This CDR3 has 16 amino acids.